This entry lists 29 T cell receptor beta chains sequenced from one sample in a study of shared clonotypes between healthy human individuals. Some clones are missing from TCRdb's copy, which holds only in-frame ones; the method was immunoSEQ multiplex PCR. The table lists approximately 1,500,000 clones, around 98% of them singletons. The sequenced sample consisted of naive CD4+ T cells sorted from blood. Stated subset: CD45RA+ positively selected. All receptors derive from a man aged 30 to 39 in good health.

The chain employs TRBV6-1 and TRBJ2-1, with TRBD2 matching 7 bases. With V trimmed by 3 bases and J by 6 bases, 8 bases remained unmatched. There are 15 residues in the CDR3. The germline CDR1 and CDR2 sequences are MNHNS and SASEGT. CDR3 protein: CASSEWGGSLNEQFF. In DNA, the CDR3 is TGTGCCAGCAGTGAGTGGGGGGGATCCCTCAATGAGCAGTTCTTC.

The CDR3 DNA reads TGTGCCAGCAAAGGACTAGCGGGAGGGCACTTAGCCAAAAACATTCAGTACTTC. Its protein is CASKGLAGGHLAKNIQYF. The chain recombines TRBV11-2 with TRBJ2-4, with 15 bases fitting TRBD2. The CDR3 has 18 amino acids. With 7 bases clipped from V and 0 bases from J, the junction kept 7 bases outside the gene matches. In germline, CDR1 is SGHAT, CDR2 FQNNGV.

This rearrangement joins TRBV2 to TRBJ2-3; the D gene is possibly TRBD1 (8 bases). CDR3 length: 15 amino acids. The V end lost 5 bases, the J end lost 0 bases, and 12 bases lay between the germline ends. Germline CDR1 is SNHLY and CDR2 is FYNNEI. The CDR3, as DNA: TGTGCCAGCAGTTACAGGGGGGGGAGCACAGATACGCAGTATTTT. It codes for CASSYRGGSTDTQYF.

The CDR3 nucleotides are TGTGCCAGCAGCTTTCGTGGACAGCCCCAGCATTTT. Translated: CASSFRGQPQHF. The chain uses TRBV7-9 and TRBJ1-5, with D hard to call. CDR3 length: 12 residues. Germline CDR1 SEHNR, CDR2 FQNEAQ (reference sequence). Trimming stripped 3 bases from V and 7 bases from J, with 7 bases between.

This chain uses TRBV7-7 with TRBJ2-5, with D unresolved. Deletions cut 1 base from V and 5 bases from J, with 8 bases between. The CDR3 consists of 13 residues. Germline CDR1 and CDR2: SSHAT and FNYEAQ (reference sequence). CDR3 in DNA: TGTGCCAGCAGCTTAGAAGTAGAGGAGACCCAGTACTTC. Its protein is CASSLEVEETQYF.

The chain links TRBV10-3 to TRBJ2-5; 8 positions agree with TRBD1. The CDR3 sequence is 15 residues long. Germline CDR1 and CDR2: ENHRY and SYGVKD. The trim removed 5 bases at V and 2 bases at J, leaving 7 bases unmatched. CDR3 in DNA: TGTGCCATCAGTAACGCCGGGACAGGTCAAGAGACCCAGTACTTC. It codes for CAISNAGTGQETQYF.

The chain employs TRBV5-8 and TRBJ2-7; D possibly matches TRBD1 or TRBD2 (5 bases each). The germline V and J ends were trimmed by 0 bases and 3 bases, with 13 bases remaining between them. Germline V lookup: CDR1 SGHTS, CDR2 YDEGEE. This CDR3 has 15 residues. In DNA form, the CDR3 reads TGTGCCAGCAGCTTGGCCGGGACGTACTTCTACGAGCAGTACTTC. This translates into CASSLAGTYFYEQYF.

This sequence joins TRBV6-1 and TRBJ2-7, with D maybe TRBD2 (5 bases). The CDR3 length is 15 residues. V gave up 11 bases and J gave up 2 bases, with 22 bases separating them. The germline CDR1 and CDR2 sequences are MNHNS and SASEGT. CDR3: CASQEASTYPYEQYF. In DNA form, the CDR3 reads TGTGCCTCCCAGGAGGCCAGCACTTATCCCTACGAGCAGTACTTC.

This chain's CDR3 is CASRQTGGPGNTIYF. CDR3 DNA: TGTGCCAGCAGACAGACAGGGGGACCGGGAAACACCATATATTTT. The chain joins TRBV6-5 to TRBJ1-3; 9 bases line up with TRBD1. V lost 6 bases to trimming and J lost 4 bases; unmatched junction nucleotides: 7. The CDR3 runs to 15 residues. CDR1 and CDR2 from the germline V gene are MNHEY and SVGAGI.

The chain combines TRBV2 with TRBJ2-7, with 9 nucleotides matching TRBD1. The germline gives CDR1 SNHLY, CDR2 FYNNEI. Trimming removed 7 bases from V and 2 bases from J; junction bases left unmatched: 6. This CDR3 region has 14 residues. CDR3 sequence (DNA): TGTGCCAGCATCGGGACAGGGAGGACCTACGAGCAGTACTTC. This sequence encodes CASIGTGRTYEQYF.

The chain couples TRBV5-1 to TRBJ1-4; D ambiguous. The germline CDR1 and CDR2 sequences are SGHRS and YFSETQ. The CDR3 has 14 amino acids. The V end lost 1 base, the J end lost 8 bases, and 12 bases lay between the germline ends. The CDR3 reads CASSLTRPEEKLFF. The CDR3 DNA is TGCGCCAGCAGCTTGACCCGCCCTGAGGAAAAACTGTTTTTT.

The V gene is TRBV15, the J gene TRBJ2-1; 9 nucleotides agree with TRBD1. The CDR3 is 15 amino acids. V shed 3 bases, J shed 10 bases, and the junction held 10 bases outside the gene matches. Germline-derived CDR1 and CDR2 are LNHNV and YYDKDF (reference sequence). CDR3 DNA sequence: TGTGCCACCAGCAGCCGGGACAGGGTCGTTTGGGAGCAGTTCTTC. Amino acid sequence: CATSSRDRVVWEQFF.

V is TRBV7-2 and J is TRBJ2-3; D is unresolved. The CDR3 runs 15 residues. Per the germline V gene, CDR1 is SGHTA and CDR2 is FQGNSA. V was trimmed by 1 base and J by 0 bases, leaving 8 bases between them. The CDR3 DNA reads as TGTGCCAGCAGCTTAGTCGGAACTAGCACAGATACGCAGTATTTT. Protein sequence: CASSLVGTSTDTQYF.

The gene calls are TRBV6-5 and TRBJ1-2; maybe TRBD1 (5 bases). This CDR3 region has 14 residues. The V and J ends lost 0 bases and 8 bases respectively, with 13 bases between them. Germline assignment: CDR1 MNHEY and CDR2 SVGAGI. CDR3 sequence: CASSYSHQRGGYTF. The CDR3 DNA reads as TGTGCCAGCAGTTACTCGCATCAAAGGGGCGGCTACACCTTC.

The rearrangement links TRBV4-1 to TRBJ2-3; D ambiguous. Trimming shortened V by 4 bases and J by 0 bases, and 20 bases separated the two germline ends. CDR1 and CDR2 from the germline V gene are MGHRA and YSYEKL. The CDR3 covers 18 residues. The CDR3 protein is CASSPLISRGSSTDTQYF. The CDR3 nucleotides are TGCGCCAGCAGCCCCCTTATCTCTCGTGGGTCTAGCACAGATACGCAGTATTTT.

This clone was seen once. This CDR3 fails to terminate in the conserved phenylalanine or tryptophan, so it likely reflects a read error. It is unclear where the CDR3 begins or ends on the DNA, so no DNA is shown, and the CDR3 is as TCRdb lists it. The gene calls are TRBV29-1 and TRBJ1-4. A total of 11 residues make up the CDR3, ends included. CDR1 SQVTM and CDR2 ANQGSEA come from the germline V gene. CDR3 sequence reads: CGVRTDLLTWY.

The chain joins TRBV2 to TRBJ1-1, with D uncertain. Germline V CDR1 and CDR2: SNHLY, FYNNEI. The CDR3 spans 11 residues. The V gene lost 4 bases and the J gene lost 4 bases, with 4 bases spanning the gap. The DNA of the CDR3 is TGTGCCAGCAGTGTAGTCACTGAAGCTTTCTTT. Protein: CASSVVTEAFF. Variable domain in full (rest from reference TRBV2 and TRBJ1-1): EPEVTQTPSHQVTQMGQEVILRCVPISNHLYFYWYRQILGQKVEFLVSFYNNEISEKSEIFDDQFSVERPDGSNFTLKIRSTKLEDSAMYFCASSVVTEAFFGQGTRLTVV.

J is TRBJ1-1 and V is TRBV9; tentative D call: TRBD1 (6 bases). V was clipped by 6 bases and J by 0 bases, with 21 bases between them. The CDR3 totals 17 residues. The germline V gene encodes CDR1 SGDLS and CDR2 YYNGEE. The chain's CDR3 is CASTRMGGAGLNTEAFF. In DNA form, the CDR3 reads TGTGCCAGCACCCGGATGGGGGGGGCCGGGTTGAACACTGAAGCTTTCTTT. Variable domain in full (rest from reference TRBV9 and TRBJ1-1): DSGVTQTPKHLITATGQRVTLRCSPRSGDLSVYWYQQSLDQGLQFLIQYYNGEERAKGNILERFSAQQFPDLHSELNLSSLELGDSALYFCASTRMGGAGLNTEAFFGQGTRLTVV.

This chain uses TRBV29-1 with TRBJ2-5; D not certain. The CDR3 extends over 15 amino acids. Germline V gene sequence: CDR1 SQVTM, CDR2 ANQGSEA. Trimming shortened V by 6 bases and J by 0 bases, and 17 bases separated the two germline ends. The CDR3 reads CSVRGMDWYQETQYF. The CDR3 DNA follows: TGCAGCGTCCGTGGGATGGATTGGTACCAAGAGACCCAGTACTTC. Filled out from reference TRBV29-1 and TRBJ2-5, the complete variable domain reads SAVISQKPSRDICQRGTSLTIQCQVDSQVTMMFWYRQQPGQSLTLIATANQGSEATYESGFVIDKFPISRPNLTFSTLTVSNMSPEDSSIYLCSVRGMDWYQETQYFGPGTRLLVL.

Note on this clone: Other DNA sequences of this sample code for an identical CDR3. The chain combines TRBV5-4 with TRBJ2-6, with D unclear. Germline assignment: CDR1 SGHNT and CDR2 YYREEE (reference sequence). Trimming took off 0 bases at V and 0 bases at J, with 1 base between the two ends. The CDR3 is 14 amino acids. The CDR3, as DNA: TGTGCCAGCAGCTTGGGCTCTGGGGCCAACGTCCTGACTTTC. This codes for CASSLGSGANVLTF.

The rearrangement links TRBV2 to TRBJ2-3; the match to TRBD1 covers 8 bases. Trimming removed 6 bases from V and 5 bases from J; junction bases left unmatched: 4. CDR1 and CDR2 (germline): SNHLY, FYNNEI. This CDR3 spans 13 amino acids. CDR3 DNA: TGTGCCAGCAGGCAGGGGGCGCGAGATACGCAGTATTTT. It yields the protein CASRQGARDTQYF.

The CDR3 sequence: CASSPSSRTGYGYTF. The CDR3 nucleotides are TGTGCCAGCAGTCCCTCCAGCAGGACAGGCTATGGCTACACCTTC. The rearrangement joins TRBV7-9 to TRBJ1-2; 7 nucleotides align to TRBD1. CDR3 size: 15 residues. With 6 bases clipped from V and 4 bases from J, the junction kept 11 bases outside the gene matches. Germline loops: CDR1 SEHNR, CDR2 FQNEAQ (reference sequence).

The chain uses TRBV6-1 and TRBJ2-7; D perhaps matches TRBD2 (6 bases). The V and J ends lost 6 bases and 4 bases respectively, with 13 bases between them. The CDR3 spans 13 residues. From germline, CDR1 is MNHNS and CDR2 SASEGT. The CDR3 loop reads CASSRGSYYEQYF. The DNA for the CDR3 is TGTGCCAGCAGCCGGGGGTCCTATTACGAGCAGTACTTC.

The V and J genes are TRBV4-3 and TRBJ1-4; D is unclear. Trimming left V 1 base short and J 6 bases short, with 15 bases between. This CDR3 spans 16 amino acids. Looked up from germline, CDR1 is LGHNA and CDR2 is YSLEER. Here the CDR3 DNA reads TGCGCCAGCAGCCAAGGGGAGGGTAGGTGGGATGAAAAACTGTTTTTT. This encodes CASSQGEGRWDEKLFF.

This clone was recorded only once. The chain employs TRBV15 and TRBJ2-3; 10 bases are a match to TRBD1. The V gene's germline CDR1 is LNHNV and CDR2 YYDKDF (reference sequence). The CDR3 spans 16 residues. V shed 5 bases, J shed 4 bases, and the junction held 9 bases outside the gene matches. The CDR3 is CATSGSDRGRPDTQYF. The CDR3 DNA reads TGTGCCACCAGCGGGAGCGACAGGGGGCGCCCAGATACGCAGTATTTT.

This clone was recorded only once. The chain links TRBV29-1 to TRBJ2-1; tentatively, D is TRBD1 (6 bases). There are 11 residues in the CDR3. Germline CDR1 SQVTM, CDR2 ANQGSEA. Trimming shortened V by 6 bases and J by 7 bases, and 10 bases separated the two germline ends. CDR3 sequence: CSVEQGNEQFF. CDR3 DNA sequence: TGCAGCGTGGAACAGGGTAATGAGCAGTTCTTC.

The chain couples TRBV28 to TRBJ1-5, with 8 bases fitting TRBD1. The CDR3 contains 15 residues. Trimming removed 8 bases from V and 11 bases from J; junction bases left unmatched: 17. Germline V gene lookup returns CDR1 MDHEN and CDR2 SYDVKM. This chain's CDR3 is CASWENGQGPRSQHF. The CDR3 region has the DNA TGTGCCAGCTGGGAGAACGGACAGGGCCCCCGGTCCCAGCATTTT.

The CDR3 spells CASSLRQGWHEQFF. DNA for the CDR3: TGTGCCAGCAGCCTGCGGCAGGGGTGGCATGAGCAGTTCTTC. The chain has TRBV14 and TRBJ2-1; D is possibly TRBD1 (6 bases). Looked up from germline, CDR1 is SGHDN and CDR2 is FVKESK. Between the trimmed V and J ends, which lost 4 bases and 8 bases, there was a span of 15 bases. This CDR3 has 14 amino acids. The whole variable domain, remainder taken from reference TRBV14 and TRBJ2-1, is EAGVTQFPSHSVIEKGQTVTLRCDPISGHDNLYWYRRVMGKEIKFLLHFVKESKQDESGMPNNRFLAERTGGTYSTLKVQPAELEDSGVYFCASSLRQGWHEQFFGPGTRLTVL.

The chain uses TRBV15 and TRBJ1-1; perhaps TRBD1 as D (6 bases). V dropped 2 bases and J dropped 3 bases, with 13 bases sitting between them. Germline V gene data show CDR1 as LNHNV and CDR2 as YYDKDF (reference sequence). The CDR3 runs to 15 residues. The CDR3 DNA follows: TGTGCCACCAGCAGATATACAGGGCCGGACACTGAAGCTTTCTTT. Its translation: CATSRYTGPDTEAFF.